The 22 T cell receptor beta chains below were found in one sample sequenced in a study of blood T cells in healthy people across ages. With a J-beta primer mix and a sample-barcoded 5' primer, a second PCR ran roughly 6 to 11 cycles. One entry per CDR3 protein, called by TCRdb with MiXCR from the 5' RACE reads. The data show around 780,000 distinct CDR3 sequences, with approximately 53% seen just once and 20% to 30% held by the top ten. Sequenced input: blood. These receptors all stem from a middle-aged man in good health.

The chain has TRBV2 and TRBJ1-6; the D is unclear. CDR1 and CDR2 from the germline V gene are SNHLY and FYNNEI. The CDR3 is made up of 16 amino acids. V lost 3 bases and J 7 bases, leaving 16 bases between the germline ends. CDR3 nucleotides: TGTGCCAGCAGTGAGGAAGAGGCGATTACAAATTCACCCCTCCACTTT. Translating gives CASSEEEAITNSPLHF.

This chain joins TRBV27 and TRBJ2-7; 7 bases fit TRBD2. CDR1 and CDR2 (germline): MNHEY, SMNVEV (reference sequence). The CDR3 runs 15 residues. V lost 5 bases, J lost 7 bases, and 14 bases stayed unmatched. In DNA, the CDR3 is TGTGCCAGCAGTCAATATAGCGCGGGAGTGAGGGAGCAGTACTTC. It encodes CASSQYSAGVREQYF.

The table lists this clonotype with many counts. The chain recombines TRBV10-3 with TRBJ1-2; 7 bases line up with TRBD1. V was clipped by 9 bases and J by 3 bases; unmatched bases: 19. Germline V lookup: CDR1 ENHRY, CDR2 SYGVKD. This CDR3 is 17 amino acids long. The CDR3 here is CAIQTQGGMEPDYGYTF. The CDR3 nucleotides read TGTGCCATACAAACCCAAGGGGGCATGGAACCTGACTATGGCTACACCTTC.

The CDR3 DNA reads as TGCAGCGTTGAAGAGGGTTACGAAGCTTTCTTT. Protein sequence: CSVEEGYEAFF. This rearrangement joins TRBV29-1 to TRBJ1-1; unclear D gene. V was shortened by 0 bases and J by 8 bases, with 7 bases between the two germline ends. The CDR3 is 11 residues long. In germline, CDR1 is SQVTM, CDR2 ANQGSEA. Full variable domain (rest looked up from reference TRBV29-1 and TRBJ1-1): SAVISQKPSRDICQRGTSLTIQCQVDSQVTMMFWYRQQPGQSLTLIATANQGSEATYESGFVIDKFPISRPNLTFSTLTVSNMSPEDSSIYLCSVEEGYEAFFGQGTRLTVV.

A remark on this clonotype: The junction and the germline gene differ at one end; a read error may be behind it. CDR3 sequence: CASSQTTGANVLTF. For the CDR3, the DNA is TGTGCCAGCAGCCAGACCACTGGAGCCAACGTCCTGACTTTC. The rearrangement joins TRBV2 to TRBJ2-6; D remains ambiguous. The CDR3 length is 14 residues. From germline, CDR1 is SNHLY and CDR2 FYNNEI.

The chain links TRBV28 to TRBJ2-3; 9 nucleotides line up with TRBD2. The V gene end was trimmed by 6 bases and the J gene end by 4 bases; junction bases not matched to a gene: 17. This CDR3 contains 18 residues. Germline V lookup: CDR1 MDHEN, CDR2 SYDVKM. The CDR3 DNA is TGTGCCAGCAGCCCCGCACCCCTAGCGGGGTATCGGCCAGATACGCAGTATTTT. This codes for CASSPAPLAGYRPDTQYF. The full variable domain, completed using reference TRBV28 and TRBJ2-3, is DVKVTQSSRYLVKRTGEKVFLECVQDMDHENMFWYRQDPGLGLRLIYFSYDVKMKEKGDIPEGYSVSREKKERFSLILESASTNQTSMYLCASSPAPLAGYRPDTQYFGPGTRLTVL.

The chain links TRBV29-1 to TRBJ2-7; TRBD1 or TRBD2 may be the D gene (5 bases each). In germline, CDR1 is SQVTM, CDR2 ANQGSEA. This CDR3 has 14 residues. Trimming took 5 bases from V and 7 from J, leaving 21 bases between them. This CDR3 reads CSVQGSDQTWEQYF. For the CDR3, the DNA is TGCAGCGTTCAGGGTAGCGACCAAACGTGGGAGCAGTACTTC.

The table lists this clonotype with a few counts. The chain links TRBV27 to TRBJ2-1; TRBD1 or TRBD2 may be the D gene (5 bases each). The CDR3 sequence is 13 residues long. From germline, CDR1 is MNHEY and CDR2 SMNVEV (reference sequence). With 5 bases removed from V and 4 bases from J, the gap between germline ends came to 9 bases. As DNA, the CDR3 is TGTGCCAGCAGTATCTGGGGGTACAATGAGCAGTTCTTC. Translating it yields CASSIWGYNEQFF.

The chain is built from TRBV20-1 and TRBJ2-2; no clear D gene. The CDR3 length is 13 residues. Germline values: CDR1 DFQATT, CDR2 SNEGSKA (reference sequence). The germline V and J ends were trimmed by 6 bases and 0 bases, with 8 bases remaining between them. The CDR3 DNA follows: TGCAGTGCCCATGGAACGAACACCGGGGAGCTGTTTTTT. The encoded protein is CSAHGTNTGELFF.

This clonotype came up a few times. The rearrangement links TRBV11-1 to TRBJ1-1; D is unresolved. CDR1 is SGHAT, CDR2 FQDESV, per germline (reference sequence). The CDR3 has 14 residues. Trimming removed 2 bases at V and 1 base at J, with 8 bases between. CDR3: CASSLKGGNTEAFF. CDR3 in DNA: TGTGCCAGCAGCTTAAAGGGCGGGAACACTGAAGCTTTCTTT.

The chain uses TRBV7-9 and TRBJ1-1; D ambiguous. V gave up 1 base and J gave up 8 bases, with 20 bases separating them. The CDR3 consists of 16 residues. The V gene's germline CDR1 is SEHNR and CDR2 FQNEAQ (reference sequence). The DNA of the CDR3 is TGTGCCAGCAGCTTAGTCCTGATAGGGCGGGTTTCGGAAGCTTTCTTT. Its translation: CASSLVLIGRVSEAFF.

The rearrangement uses TRBV29-1 and TRBJ1-2; D is unresolved. Trimming removed 6 bases at V and 6 bases at J, with 11 bases between. There are 11 residues in the CDR3. Germline CDR1 is SQVTM and CDR2 is ANQGSEA. In DNA, the CDR3 is TGCAGCGTCCTTACTAGGGATGGCTACACCTTC. This translates into CSVLTRDGYTF.

The chain links TRBV30 to TRBJ2-3; 8 bases match TRBD2. The CDR3 sequence is 14 residues long. Germline trimming cut 5 bases from V and 11 bases from J; bases unmatched to any gene: 15. Germline V lookup: CDR1 GTSNPN, CDR2 SVGIG (reference sequence). In nucleotides, the CDR3 is TGTGCCTGGGCCGGGACTAGGCCCTCTACCCTGCAGTATTTT. Residues: CAWAGTRPSTLQYF. Drawing the rest from reference TRBV30 and TRBJ2-3, the complete variable domain is SQTIHQWPATLVQPVGSPLSLECTVEGTSNPNLYWYRQAAGRGLQLLFYSVGIGQISSEVPQNLSASRPQDRQFILSSKKLLLSDSGFYLCAWAGTRPSTLQYFGPGTRLTVL.

The chain has TRBV6-2 or TRBV6-3 and TRBJ2-3; 11 nucleotides align to TRBD2. V shed 6 bases and J 2 bases; nucleotides not matched to a gene: 10. The germline CDR1 and CDR2 sequences are MNHEY and SVGEGT. The CDR3 length is 17 residues. The CDR3 protein is CASRDPGLAAFTDTQYF. CDR3 bases: TGTGCCAGCAGGGATCCGGGACTAGCGGCTTTCACAGATACGCAGTATTTT.

This chain connects TRBV24-1 to TRBJ2-5, with TRBD2 matching over 11 bases. The ends lost 6 bases at V and 5 bases at J; junction bases unmatched: 10. This CDR3 is 16 amino acids long. The V gene's germline CDR1 is KGHDR and CDR2 SFDVKD. In DNA, the CDR3 is TGTGCCACCAGTCCGGTTACTAGCGGGAGTGGGGAGACCCAGTACTTC. This encodes CATSPVTSGSGETQYF.

This clonotype has just a few counts. This sequence joins TRBV20-1 and TRBJ1-2; possibly TRBD1 for D (5 bases). Germline CDR1 reads DFQATT; CDR2 reads SNEGSKA (reference sequence). Trimming took 0 bases from V and 6 from J, leaving 26 bases between them. This CDR3 has 18 amino acids. The CDR3 sequence is CSAREFSGAGFSTHGYTF. In DNA form, the CDR3 reads TGCAGTGCTAGAGAGTTTTCTGGGGCAGGGTTTTCCACGCATGGCTACACCTTC.

The V gene is TRBV20-1, the J gene TRBJ1-1; no reliable D call. The germline V gene encodes CDR1 DFQATT and CDR2 SNEGSKA (reference sequence). V lost 3 bases to trimming and J lost 4 bases, with 9 bases between them. The CDR3 runs to 12 residues. The CDR3: CSARYQATEAFF. CDR3 coding DNA: TGCAGTGCTAGGTATCAGGCCACTGAAGCTTTCTTT.

This chain connects TRBV12-3 or TRBV12-4 to TRBJ2-1; TRBD2 agrees at 7 bases. The junction had 9 bases not matched to a gene; V was cut back by 5 bases and J by 8 bases. This CDR3 spans 14 amino acids. CDR3 region: CASSARRLAYEQFF. CDR3 coding DNA: TGTGCCAGCAGTGCCCGGAGACTAGCTTATGAGCAGTTCTTC.

This clonotype has only a few counts. The rearrangement joins TRBV28 to TRBJ2-4; D is perhaps TRBD2 (6 bases). The CDR3 spans 12 residues. Germline values: CDR1 MDHEN, CDR2 SYDVKM. Trimming stripped 7 bases from V and 13 bases from J, with 17 bases between. The CDR3 reads CASKTGTGEQYF. The CDR3 nucleotides read TGTGCCAGCAAAACCGGGACGGGGGAGCAGTACTTC.

Only a few counts were recorded for this clonotype. The chain joins TRBV7-7 to TRBJ2-3; 8 nucleotides match TRBD2. This CDR3 contains 15 residues. The ends lost 3 bases at V and 3 bases at J; junction bases unmatched: 5. CDR1 and CDR2 (germline): SSHAT, FNYEAQ (reference sequence). As DNA, the CDR3 is TGTGCCAGCAGCTTCCAAGGCGGGGGGACAGATACGCAGTATTTT. It translates to CASSFQGGGTDTQYF.

The gene calls are TRBV20-1 and TRBJ2-3, with 10 bases that match TRBD2. Trimming cost V 6 bases and J 1 base; bases outside gene matches: 7. Germline V gene data show CDR1 as DFQATT and CDR2 as SNEGSKA (reference sequence). The CDR3 has 15 amino acids. The CDR3 region has the DNA TGCAGTGCACAACTAGCGGGGTGGGGCACAGATACGCAGTATTTT. It yields the protein CSAQLAGWGTDTQYF.

The V call is TRBV27, the J call TRBJ2-5, with 8 nucleotides matching TRBD2. The V segment lost 6 bases and the J segment 11 bases; nucleotides outside the gene matches: 17. This CDR3 is 15 amino acids long. Looked up from germline, CDR1 is MNHEY and CDR2 is SMNVEV (reference sequence). Here the CDR3 DNA reads TGTGCCAGCAGAACCGGGACTAGTAATTACAATGAGCAGTACTTC. This sequence encodes CASRTGTSNYNEQYF.